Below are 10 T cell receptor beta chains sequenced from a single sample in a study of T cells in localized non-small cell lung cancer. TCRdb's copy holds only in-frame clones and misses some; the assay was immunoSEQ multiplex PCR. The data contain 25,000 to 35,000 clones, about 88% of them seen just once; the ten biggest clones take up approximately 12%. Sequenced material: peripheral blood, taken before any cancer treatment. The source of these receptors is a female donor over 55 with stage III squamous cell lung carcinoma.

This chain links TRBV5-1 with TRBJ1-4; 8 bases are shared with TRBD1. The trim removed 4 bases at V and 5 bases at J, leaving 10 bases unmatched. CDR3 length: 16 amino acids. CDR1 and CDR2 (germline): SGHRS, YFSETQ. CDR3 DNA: TGCGCCAGCAGCCCCCAGAAGGGGGACAGGAATGAAAAACTGTTTTTT. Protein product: CASSPQKGDRNEKLFF.

The CDR3 sequence is CASSQTGQGSGGYTF. In DNA, the CDR3 is TGTGCCAGCAGCCAGACGGGACAGGGTTCCGGTGGCTACACCTTC. The chain couples TRBV6-1 to TRBJ1-2; 9 bases fit TRBD1. The CDR3 has 15 residues. V shed 6 bases, J shed 7 bases, and the junction held 12 bases outside the gene matches. CDR1 MNHNS and CDR2 SASEGT come from the germline V gene.

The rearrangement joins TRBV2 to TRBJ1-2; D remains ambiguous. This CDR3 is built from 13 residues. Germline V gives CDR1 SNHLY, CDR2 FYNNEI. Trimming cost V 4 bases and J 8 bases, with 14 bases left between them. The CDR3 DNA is TGTGCCAGCAGTGGAGGGTCTTTAGGAGGCTACACCTTC. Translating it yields CASSGGSLGGYTF. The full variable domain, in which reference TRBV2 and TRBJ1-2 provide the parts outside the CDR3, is EPEVTQTPSHQVTQMGQEVILRCVPISNHLYFYWYRQILGQKVEFLVSFYNNEISEKSEIFDDQFSVERPDGSNFTLKIRSTKLEDSAMYFCASSGGSLGGYTFGSGTRLTVV.

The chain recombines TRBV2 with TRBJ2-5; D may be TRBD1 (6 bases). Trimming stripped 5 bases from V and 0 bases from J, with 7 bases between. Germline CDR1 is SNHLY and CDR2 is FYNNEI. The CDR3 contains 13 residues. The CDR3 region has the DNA TGTGCCAGCAGTCGGGACAACCAAGAGACCCAGTACTTC. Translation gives CASSRDNQETQYF. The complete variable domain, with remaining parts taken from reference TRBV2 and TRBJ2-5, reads EPEVTQTPSHQVTQMGQEVILRCVPISNHLYFYWYRQILGQKVEFLVSFYNNEISEKSEIFDDQFSVERPDGSNFTLKIRSTKLEDSAMYFCASSRDNQETQYFGPGTRLLVL.

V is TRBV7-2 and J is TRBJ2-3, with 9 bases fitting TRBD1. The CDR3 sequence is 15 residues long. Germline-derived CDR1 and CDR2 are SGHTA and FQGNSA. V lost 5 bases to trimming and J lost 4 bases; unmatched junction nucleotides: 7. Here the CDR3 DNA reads TGTGCCAGCAGCCGGGGACAGGGCGGGCCAGATACGCAGTATTTT. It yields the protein CASSRGQGGPDTQYF.

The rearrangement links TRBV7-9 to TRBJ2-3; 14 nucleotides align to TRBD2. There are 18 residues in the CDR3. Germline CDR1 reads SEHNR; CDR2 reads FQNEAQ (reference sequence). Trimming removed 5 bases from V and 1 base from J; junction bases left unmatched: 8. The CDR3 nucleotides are TGTGCCAGCAGCGACGCGGGACTAGCGGGAGTCGGCACAGATACGCAGTATTTT. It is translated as CASSDAGLAGVGTDTQYF.

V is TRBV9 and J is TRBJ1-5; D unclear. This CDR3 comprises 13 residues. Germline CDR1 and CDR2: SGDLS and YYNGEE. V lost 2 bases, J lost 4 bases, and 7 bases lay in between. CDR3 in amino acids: CASSVGLNQPQHF. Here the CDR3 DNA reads TGTGCCAGCAGCGTTGGATTAAATCAGCCCCAGCATTTT.

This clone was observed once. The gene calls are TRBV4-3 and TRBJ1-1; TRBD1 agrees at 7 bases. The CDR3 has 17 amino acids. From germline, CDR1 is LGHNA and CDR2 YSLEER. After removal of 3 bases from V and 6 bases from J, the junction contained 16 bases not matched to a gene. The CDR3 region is CASSHRTSGGGRAEAFF. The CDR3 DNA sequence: TGCGCCAGCAGCCACCGGACATCAGGGGGTGGAAGGGCTGAAGCTTTCTTT.

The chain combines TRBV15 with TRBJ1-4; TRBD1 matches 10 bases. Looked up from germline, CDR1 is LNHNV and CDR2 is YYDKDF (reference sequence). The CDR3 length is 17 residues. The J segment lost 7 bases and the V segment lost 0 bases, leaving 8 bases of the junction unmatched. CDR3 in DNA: TGTGCCACCAGCAGAGATTCTAGACAGGGGGCACGTGAAAAACTGTTTTTT. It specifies CATSRDSRQGAREKLFF. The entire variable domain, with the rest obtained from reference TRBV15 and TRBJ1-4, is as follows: DAMVIQNPRYQVTQFGKPVTLSCSQTLNHNVMYWYQQKSSQAPKLLFHYYDKDFNNEADTPDNFQSRRPNTSFCFLDIRSPGLGDTAMYLCATSRDSRQGAREKLFFGSGTQLSVL.

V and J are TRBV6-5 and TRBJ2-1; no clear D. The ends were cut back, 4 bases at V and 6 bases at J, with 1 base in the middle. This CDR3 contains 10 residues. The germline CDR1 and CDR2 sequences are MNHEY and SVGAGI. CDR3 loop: CASSSNEQFF. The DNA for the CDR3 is TGTGCCAGCAGTTCCAATGAGCAGTTCTTC.